The next 31 T cell receptor beta chains were all read from a single sample in a study of blood T cell repertoires in COVID-19. Using immunoSEQ multiplex PCR, the repertoire was profiled, and TCRdb retains in-frame clones only, with some absent. The repertoire consists of roughly 200,000 clones, with 70% to 90% occurring once and the leading ten covering 1.2%. The sample comprised PBMCs or T cells enriched from blood (not recorded which). The source of these receptors is a man aged 25 to 45 who had recovered from COVID-19.

The chain joins TRBV7-9 to TRBJ2-2; the match to TRBD2 covers 12 bases. V lost 1 base to trimming and J lost 7 bases; unmatched junction nucleotides: 4. CDR1 and CDR2 (germline): SEHNR, FQNEAQ (reference sequence). This CDR3 region has 16 residues. The CDR3 region has the DNA TGTGCCAGCAGCTTAGGACTAGCGGGAGTGATCGGGGAGCTGTTTTTT. Protein product: CASSLGLAGVIGELFF.

The rearrangement uses TRBV19 and TRBJ2-3, with a tentative D call TRBD1 (6 bases). Germline-derived CDR1 and CDR2 are LNHDA and SQIVND (reference sequence). V was pared by 5 bases and J by 3 bases, with 12 bases between. The CDR3 length is 14 residues. This CDR3 is CASSDDRLTDTQYF. DNA for the CDR3: TGTGCCAGTAGTGACGACAGGCTAACAGATACGCAGTATTTT.

The rearrangement joins TRBV10-3 to TRBJ1-6, with D maybe TRBD1 (6 bases). Trimming pared 1 base from V and 10 bases from J, leaving 20 bases between. CDR1 and CDR2 from the germline V gene are ENHRY and SYGVKD. The CDR3 length is 17 residues. The CDR3, as DNA: TGTGCCATCAGTGAGTGGAGACAGGAATCAGCAAGCTCACCCCTCCACTTT. This sequence encodes CAISEWRQESASSPLHF.

DNA of the CDR3: TGTGCCAGCAGCTGGGGACGGCGGACTAGCGGGGCCCCCTACGAGCAGTACTTC. This codes for CASSWGRRTSGAPYEQYF. This chain joins TRBV7-2 and TRBJ2-7, with 12 bases lining up with TRBD2. This CDR3 has 18 amino acids. With 4 bases clipped from V and 2 bases from J, the junction kept 12 bases outside the gene matches. CDR1 SGHTA and CDR2 FQGNSA come from the germline V gene.

The V call is TRBV7-8, the J call TRBJ1-5; D perhaps matches TRBD1 (5 bases). CDR3 length equals 13 residues. Trimming took 5 bases from V and 5 from J, leaving 10 bases between them. Germline V gene sequence: CDR1 SGHVS, CDR2 FQNEAQ. CDR3 bases: TGTGCCAGCAGCAGGCGCAGGGATCAGCCCCAGCATTTT. Amino acids: CASSRRRDQPQHF.

This chain joins TRBV30 and TRBJ2-1; 7 positions match TRBD2. V shed 6 bases, J shed 5 bases, and the junction held 7 bases outside the gene matches. CDR1 is GTSNPN and CDR2 is SVGIG in the germline V gene (reference sequence). CDR3 length: 13 amino acids. CDR3 sequence: CACDGRRNNEQFF. DNA of the CDR3: TGTGCCTGCGACGGGAGGAGGAACAATGAGCAGTTCTTC.

The CDR3 region is CAGQGLENTEAFF. The CDR3 DNA reads as TGTGCCGGTCAGGGGCTAGAAAACACTGAAGCTTTCTTT. V usage is TRBV7-9 and J usage is TRBJ1-1; TRBD1 might be the D (6 bases). The germline V gene encodes CDR1 SEHNR and CDR2 FQNEAQ (reference sequence). This CDR3 has 13 residues. Trimming took 11 bases from V and 2 from J, leaving 15 bases between them.

The chain carries TRBV6-5 and TRBJ2-1, with 13 bases aligning to TRBD2. Germline trimming cut 2 bases from V and 7 bases from J; bases unmatched to any gene: 5. The CDR3 sequence is 16 residues long. Germline CDR1 MNHEY, CDR2 SVGAGI. The CDR3 nucleotides read TGTGCCAGCAGTTACGCGGGACTAGCGGGACGTAATGAGCAGTTCTTC. This codes for CASSYAGLAGRNEQFF.

J is TRBJ1-2 and V is TRBV5-6; TRBD1 might be the D (5 bases). The CDR3 is 14 amino acids. V was trimmed by 4 bases and J by 5 bases, leaving 15 bases between them. Germline V gene data show CDR1 as SGHDT and CDR2 as YYEEEE. The CDR3 region is CASSGTEAGYGYTF. CDR3 nucleotide sequence: TGTGCCAGCAGCGGGACGGAGGCGGGGTATGGCTACACCTTC.

The J gene is TRBJ1-6, the V gene TRBV19, with a tentative D call TRBD1 (5 bases). The CDR3 length is 16 residues. Germline V gives CDR1 LNHDA, CDR2 SQIVND (reference sequence). Trimming took 1 base from V and 6 from J, leaving 13 bases between them. CDR3 bases: TGTGCCAGTAGTATAGCTGGGCAGGGCAGTAATTCACCCCTCCACTTT. Amino acids: CASSIAGQGSNSPLHF. The whole variable domain, filled in from reference TRBV19 and TRBJ1-6, reads DGGITQSPKYLFRKEGQNVTLSCEQNLNHDAMYWYRQDPGQGLRLIYYSQIVNDFQKGDIAEGYSVSREKKESFPLTVTSAQKNPTAFYLCASSIAGQGSNSPLHFGNGTRLTVT.

V usage is TRBV9 and J usage is TRBJ1-2, with 8 bases identical to TRBD1. Unmatched junction bases numbered 12, after V lost 3 bases and J lost 8 bases. Germline CDR1 and CDR2: SGDLS and YYNGEE. The CDR3 extends over 15 amino acids. Written as DNA, the CDR3 is TGTGCCAGCAGCGCCGGAGGACAGGGCGGTGGCGGCTACACCTTC. Translation gives CASSAGGQGGGGYTF. Full variable domain (remainder filled in from reference TRBV9 and TRBJ1-2): DSGVTQTPKHLITATGQRVTLRCSPRSGDLSVYWYQQSLDQGLQFLIQYYNGEERAKGNILERFSAQQFPDLHSELNLSSLELGDSALYFCASSAGGQGGGGYTFGSGTRLTVV.

The V gene is TRBV30, the J gene TRBJ1-1, with D hard to call. The V end lost 3 bases, the J end lost 1 base, and 9 bases lay between the germline ends. The germline V gene encodes CDR1 GTSNPN and CDR2 SVGIG (reference sequence). The CDR3 length is 13 residues. The CDR3 spells CAWRRSRNTEAFF. In DNA form, the CDR3 reads TGTGCCTGGAGGAGGAGTCGGAACACTGAAGCTTTCTTT. Drawing the rest from reference TRBV30 and TRBJ1-1, the complete variable domain is SQTIHQWPATLVQPVGSPLSLECTVEGTSNPNLYWYRQAAGRGLQLLFYSVGIGQISSEVPQNLSASRPQDRQFILSSKKLLLSDSGFYLCAWRRSRNTEAFFGQGTRLTVV.

The chain joins TRBV11-2 to TRBJ1-1; no definite D call. The CDR3 has 17 amino acids. The ends were cut back, 1 base at V and 1 base at J, with 16 bases in the middle. Germline CDR1 and CDR2: SGHAT and FQNNGV. CDR3: CASSLVPGTVWNTEAFF. The CDR3 DNA sequence: TGTGCCAGCAGCTTAGTCCCAGGAACAGTGTGGAACACTGAAGCTTTCTTT.

This clone was observed a single time. J is TRBJ1-1 and V is TRBV7-2; a possible D gene is TRBD1 (6 bases). Trimming left V 4 bases short and J 10 bases short, with 19 bases between. The V gene's germline CDR1 is SGHTA and CDR2 FQGNSA. The length of the CDR3 is 14 residues. The CDR3 region is CASSSHRGEGGAFF. The DNA of the CDR3 is TGTGCCAGCAGCTCGCACAGAGGGGAGGGGGGAGCTTTCTTT.

The chain couples TRBV19 to TRBJ2-5; 8 bases align to TRBD2. The CDR3 runs 14 residues. Germline trimming cut 0 bases from V and 5 bases from J; bases unmatched to any gene: 2. Germline CDR1 is LNHDA and CDR2 is SQIVND (reference sequence). The CDR3 DNA reads as TGTGCCAGTAGTATAGATGTAGCGGGGGAGACCCAGTACTTC. The encoded protein is CASSIDVAGETQYF.

This clone was found once. The genes are TRBV12-3 or TRBV12-4 and TRBJ1-1, with D uncertain. The CDR3 runs to 11 residues. The V gene lost 0 bases and the J gene lost 7 bases, with 3 bases spanning the gap. The CDR3 coding sequence is TGTGCCAGCAGTTTAGCTAGTGAAGCTTTCTTT. This translates into CASSLASEAFF.

This chain joins TRBV7-8 and TRBJ2-7; 13 nucleotides line up with TRBD2. This CDR3 is 15 amino acids long. Germline values: CDR1 SGHVS, CDR2 FQNEAQ. Unmatched junction bases numbered 7, after V lost 5 bases and J lost 6 bases. The CDR3 sequence: CASSPGLAGEGEQYF. DNA for the CDR3: TGTGCCAGCAGCCCAGGACTAGCGGGGGAAGGCGAGCAGTACTTC. Supplemented by reference TRBV7-8 and TRBJ2-7, the full variable domain reads GAGVSQSPRYKVAKRGQDVALRCDPISGHVSLFWYQQALGQGPEFLTYFQNEAQLDKSGLPSDRFFAERPEGSVSTLKIQRTQQEDSAVYLCASSPGLAGEGEQYFGPGTRLTVT.

The chain has TRBV7-9 and TRBJ2-1, with 7 bases identical to TRBD2. With V trimmed by 1 base and J by 1 base, 7 bases remained unmatched. Germline CDR1 reads SEHNR; CDR2 reads FQNEAQ (reference sequence). CDR3 length: 17 amino acids. CDR3 residues: CASSLERAGRSYNEQFF. In DNA form, the CDR3 reads TGTGCCAGCAGCTTAGAACGAGCGGGAAGGTCCTACAATGAGCAGTTCTTC.

The chain carries TRBV7-2 and TRBJ2-2; TRBD2 matches 8 bases. This CDR3 spans 17 amino acids. The trim removed 5 bases at V and 5 bases at J, leaving 13 bases unmatched. The germline V gene encodes CDR1 SGHTA and CDR2 FQGNSA. CDR3 in amino acids: CASSKGVAGRGTGELFF. CDR3 coding DNA: TGTGCCAGCAGCAAAGGGGTTGCCGGGAGGGGGACCGGGGAGCTGTTTTTT.

The chain has TRBV4-2 and TRBJ2-1; the match to TRBD1 covers 8 bases. Trimming removed 4 bases from V and 9 bases from J; junction bases left unmatched: 8. CDR3 size: 14 residues. CDR1 and CDR2 (germline): LGHNA, YNFKEQ. The CDR3 DNA sequence: TGTGCCAGCAGCCTTCGAGCAGGGGGCGGTGAGCAGTTCTTC. Its protein is CASSLRAGGGEQFF.

The CDR3, as DNA: TGTGCCTGGACCCCTGGGGGACAGGTTCGGTACGAGCAGTACTTC. Translating gives CAWTPGGQVRYEQYF. The chain employs TRBV30 and TRBJ2-7, with TRBD1 matching over 8 bases. The CDR3 runs 15 residues. CDR1 GTSNPN and CDR2 SVGIG come from the germline V gene (reference sequence). Losses at the gene ends were 4 bases for V and 4 bases for J; bases not matched to a gene: 12. Looking up the rest from reference TRBV30 and TRBJ2-7 gives the full variable domain: SQTIHQWPATLVQPVGSPLSLECTVEGTSNPNLYWYRQAAGRGLQLLFYSVGIGQISSEVPQNLSASRPQDRQFILSSKKLLLSDSGFYLCAWTPGGQVRYEQYFGPGTRLTVT.

The rearrangement uses TRBV5-1 and TRBJ2-3, with unresolved D. This CDR3 contains 13 residues. V dropped 4 bases and J dropped 3 bases, with 9 bases sitting between them. CDR1 and CDR2 (germline): SGHRS, YFSETQ. CDR3 in amino acids: CASSAELTDTQYF. As DNA, the CDR3 is TGCGCCAGCAGCGCAGAATTGACAGATACGCAGTATTTT.

The V gene is TRBV6-2 or TRBV6-3, the J gene TRBJ1-2, with D unresolved. Germline V gene lookup returns CDR1 MNHEY and CDR2 SVGEGT. V was clipped by 2 bases and J by 4 bases, with 8 bases between them. The CDR3 is made up of 13 amino acids. This CDR3 reads CASSYGPGYGYTF. The CDR3 coding sequence is TGTGCCAGCAGTTACGGTCCAGGCTATGGCTACACCTTC.

The genes are TRBV15 and TRBJ1-4, with a tentative D call TRBD1 (5 bases). The V gene's germline CDR1 is LNHNV and CDR2 YYDKDF (reference sequence). This CDR3 has 14 amino acids. V was pared by 5 bases and J by 4 bases, with 11 bases between. Written as DNA, the CDR3 is TGTGCCACCAGCCCCGGGACTTTTAATGAAAAACTGTTTTTT. Its protein is CATSPGTFNEKLFF.

The rearrangement uses TRBV4-2 and TRBJ2-5, with D uncertain. Germline CDR1 is LGHNA and CDR2 is YNFKEQ. Trimming took off 0 bases at V and 2 bases at J, with 7 bases between the two ends. The CDR3 runs 14 residues. CDR3 nucleotides: TGTGCCAGCAGCCAAGATCCTAGTCAAGAGACCCAGTACTTC. Encoded protein: CASSQDPSQETQYF.

The chain carries TRBV7-2 and TRBJ2-7, with 13 bases identical to TRBD2. The CDR3 contains 15 residues. Germline assignment: CDR1 SGHTA and CDR2 FQGNSA. Trimming cost V 5 bases and J 2 bases; bases outside gene matches: 3. The CDR3 DNA reads TGTGCCAGCAGCCCGGGACTAGCGGGAACCTACGAGCAGTACTTC. This translates into CASSPGLAGTYEQYF.

This clone showed up just once. The chain uses TRBV4-3 and TRBJ2-5, with D uncertain. Germline CDR1 is LGHNA and CDR2 is YSLEER. The V gene lost 0 bases and the J gene lost 4 bases, with 6 bases spanning the gap. The CDR3 length is 13 residues. CDR3 amino acids: CASSQELLETQYF. CDR3 DNA sequence: TGCGCCAGCAGCCAAGAACTCTTAGAGACCCAGTACTTC.

The chain joins TRBV28 to TRBJ2-1; TRBD2 agrees at 10 bases. The CDR3 has 17 residues. Germline CDR1 is MDHEN and CDR2 is SYDVKM. With V trimmed by 0 bases and J by 5 bases, 7 bases remained unmatched. This CDR3 reads CASSLWDSSGSDNEQFF. The DNA for the CDR3 is TGTGCCAGCAGTTTATGGGATTCTAGCGGGAGTGACAATGAGCAGTTCTTC.

The chain links TRBV5-4 to TRBJ1-4; possible D gene TRBD1, 5 bases. This CDR3 spans 16 amino acids. Germline loops: CDR1 SGHNT, CDR2 YYREEE (reference sequence). The V end lost 1 base, the J end lost 1 base, and 11 bases lay between the germline ends. CDR3 protein: CASSLSGGETNEKLFF. The CDR3 nucleotides read TGTGCCAGCAGCTTGAGTGGGGGGGAAACTAATGAAAAACTGTTTTTT.

This chain joins TRBV7-2 and TRBJ2-1, with D possibly matching TRBD1 (7 bases). Germline V lookup: CDR1 SGHTA, CDR2 FQGNSA. This CDR3 region has 15 residues. V gave up 3 bases and J gave up 7 bases, with 16 bases separating them. The CDR3 is CASSLGPGGWNEQFF. Written as DNA, the CDR3 is TGTGCCAGCAGCTTGGGGCCAGGGGGGTGGAATGAGCAGTTCTTC.

V and J are TRBV30 and TRBJ1-5; 8 positions match TRBD1. The CDR3 length is 18 residues. Germline-derived CDR1 and CDR2 are GTSNPN and SVGIG (reference sequence). With 1 base clipped from V and 2 bases from J, the junction kept 13 bases outside the gene matches. In nucleotides, the CDR3 is TGTGCCTGGAGTGGGAGGACAGGGTTTTGGGGGGGCAATCAGCCCCAGCATTTT. Its protein is CAWSGRTGFWGGNQPQHF.